This passage covers 15 T cell receptor beta chains from one sample sequenced in a study of blood T cell repertoires in COVID-19 (TCRdb year 2020). Receptor amplification or capture employed the immunoSEQ multiplex PCR assay. TCRdb holds this immuneACCESS table with in-frame rearrangements only. Some clones are missing; in checked studies, unresolved V genes explain under half, and the rest has no known cause. Counted in this sample were some 290,000 clones; about 90% of them appeared once. The top ten hold less than 9.5% of the sample. Source material: PBMCs or T cells enriched from blood (not recorded which). These receptor sequences come from a woman aged 25 to 39 who had recovered from COVID-19.

The rearrangement uses TRBV7-3 and TRBJ1-6; TRBD1 matches at 10 bases. Trimming cost V 5 bases and J 6 bases; bases outside gene matches: 4. The CDR3 extends over 15 amino acids. In germline, CDR1 is SGHTA, CDR2 FQGTGA. The CDR3 here is CASSPTGGPNSPLHF. Written as DNA, the CDR3 is TGTGCCAGCAGCCCGACAGGGGGCCCTAATTCACCCCTCCACTTT.

This clone was recorded only once. The CDR3 DNA is TGTGCCATCAGTGTCTCCCGTTCCGGGAGGACTGGAGATACGCAGTATTTT. Translating gives CAISVSRSGRTGDTQYF. V gene TRBV10-3 combines with J gene TRBJ2-3; 7 bases are a match to TRBD2. V shed 4 bases, J shed 5 bases, and the junction held 15 bases outside the gene matches. The germline CDR1 and CDR2 sequences are ENHRY and SYGVKD. The CDR3 has 17 residues.

The chain carries TRBV18 and TRBJ1-4; D might be TRBD1 (6 bases). V dropped 1 base and J dropped 7 bases, with 22 bases sitting between them. Germline CDR1 and CDR2: KGHSH and LQKENI. The CDR3 runs 18 residues. The CDR3 is CASSPRMSPTGGFEKLFF. In DNA form, the CDR3 reads TGTGCCAGCTCACCACGTATGTCACCGACAGGCGGCTTTGAAAAACTGTTTTTT.

The chain has TRBV7-9 and TRBJ2-6; possible D gene TRBD1, 5 bases. Between the trimmed V and J ends, which lost 6 bases and 2 bases, there was a span of 5 bases. This CDR3 comprises 13 residues. Germline V gives CDR1 SEHNR, CDR2 FQNEAQ (reference sequence). CDR3 bases: TGTGCCAGCAGGACAGCTGGGGCCAACGTCCTGACTTTC. It specifies CASRTAGANVLTF. Together with reference TRBV7-9 and TRBJ2-6, the CDR3 gives the full variable domain: DTGVSQNPRHKITKRGQNVTFRCDPISEHNRLYWYRQTLGQGPEFLTYFQNEAQLEKSRLLSDRFSAERPKGSFSTLEIQRTEQGDSAMYLCASRTAGANVLTFGAGSRLTVL.

The CDR3: CASSDPTSGYEQYF. DNA for the CDR3: TGTGCCAGCAGTGACCCTACTAGCGGGTACGAGCAGTACTTC. The V and J genes are TRBV6-2 or TRBV6-3 and TRBJ2-7, with 9 nucleotides matching TRBD2. CDR3 length: 14 residues. CDR1 MNHEY and CDR2 SVGEGT come from the germline V gene. With 5 bases clipped from V and 4 bases from J, the junction kept 6 bases outside the gene matches.

The rearrangement joins TRBV24-1 to TRBJ1-1; tentative D call: TRBD1 (5 bases). The CDR3 sequence is 14 residues long. Trimming pared 5 bases from V and 0 bases from J, leaving 9 bases between. Germline lookup yields CDR1 KGHDR and CDR2 SFDVKD. CDR3 nucleotides: TGTGCCACCAGTGTCGGGGGGATGAACACTGAAGCTTTCTTT. It encodes CATSVGGMNTEAFF.

The chain links TRBV7-6 to TRBJ1-5; D not resolved. V was pared by 0 bases and J by 4 bases, with 7 bases between. Per germline, CDR1 SGHVS and CDR2 FNYEAQ. This CDR3 is built from 14 residues. The CDR3 loop is CASSLAPGNQPQHF. The CDR3, as DNA: TGTGCCAGCAGCTTAGCGCCGGGAAATCAGCCCCAGCATTTT. Full variable domain (outside the CDR3, taken from reference TRBV7-6 and TRBJ1-5): GAGVSQSPRYKVTKRGQDVALRCDPISGHVSLYWYRQALGQGPEFLTYFNYEAQQDKSGLPNDRFSAERPEGSISTLTIQRTEQRDSAMYRCASSLAPGNQPQHFGDGTRLSIL.

The chain is built from TRBV28 and TRBJ1-6; maybe TRBD1 (6 bases). Trimming took 3 bases from V and 9 from J, leaving 15 bases between them. The CDR3 sequence is 15 residues long. The germline V gene has CDR1 MDHEN and CDR2 SYDVKM. Here the CDR3 DNA reads TGTGCCAGCAGTTTTAGCAGGACAGTTGGTTCACCCCTCCACTTT. This translates into CASSFSRTVGSPLHF.

This clone came up once. The CDR3 here is CASTKTGSGANVLTF. The CDR3 nucleotides are TGTGCCAGCACCAAAACAGGGTCTGGGGCCAACGTCCTGACTTTC. The chain combines TRBV2 with TRBJ2-6, with D tentatively TRBD1 (6 bases). V dropped 7 bases and J dropped 1 base, with 11 bases sitting between them. Germline V gene lookup returns CDR1 SNHLY and CDR2 FYNNEI. This CDR3 contains 15 residues.

The genes are TRBV18 and TRBJ1-5; D unresolved. The CDR3 is 14 residues long. V shed 3 bases and J shed 4 bases, with 10 bases lying between them. CDR1 and CDR2 from the germline V gene are KGHSH and LQKENI. The CDR3 reads CASSPNQDNQPQHF. The CDR3 DNA reads as TGTGCCAGCTCACCGAACCAGGATAATCAGCCCCAGCATTTT.

V and J are TRBV7-8 and TRBJ2-5, with 8 nucleotides matching TRBD2. The CDR3 is made up of 15 amino acids. CDR1 is SGHVS, CDR2 FQNEAQ, per germline. The ends lost 5 bases at V and 1 base at J; junction bases unmatched: 6. CDR3 bases: TGTGCCAGCAGCCCGGGAGGGGGGTTCCAAGAGACCCAGTACTTC. Its translation: CASSPGGGFQETQYF.

This sequence joins TRBV15 and TRBJ1-5, with 9 nucleotides matching TRBD1. V dropped 2 bases and J dropped 3; count of bases not matched to a gene: 11. The CDR3 spans 18 residues. CDR1 and CDR2 from the germline V gene are LNHNV and YYDKDF (reference sequence). The CDR3: CATSRPIPGTGFNQPQHF. The CDR3 DNA is TGTGCCACCAGCAGACCGATCCCCGGGACAGGGTTCAATCAGCCCCAGCATTTT. The full variable domain, its missing parts supplied by reference TRBV15 and TRBJ1-5, is DAMVIQNPRYQVTQFGKPVTLSCSQTLNHNVMYWYQQKSSQAPKLLFHYYDKDFNNEADTPDNFQSRRPNTSFCFLDIRSPGLGDTAMYLCATSRPIPGTGFNQPQHFGDGTRLSIL.

The genes are TRBV7-3 and TRBJ2-4, with D perhaps matching TRBD1 (5 bases). V was cut by 1 base and J by 6 bases, with 13 bases left in between. Germline CDR1 SGHTA, CDR2 FQGTGA. This CDR3 has 15 amino acids. CDR3 coding DNA: TGTGCCAGCAGCTTAATCGGTAGCCAGGGAAACATTCAGTACTTC. The encoded protein is CASSLIGSQGNIQYF. Supplemented by reference TRBV7-3 and TRBJ2-4, the full variable domain reads GAGVSQTPSNKVTEKGKYVELRCDPISGHTALYWYRQSLGQGPEFLIYFQGTGAADDSGLPNDRFFAVRPEGSVSTLKIQRTERGDSAVYLCASSLIGSQGNIQYFGAGTRLSVL.

The CDR3 spells CAIRRTGSSYEQYF. CDR3 nucleotides: TGTGCCATCAGACGAACGGGAAGCTCCTACGAGCAGTACTTC. The chain uses TRBV10-3 and TRBJ2-7; D might be TRBD2 (5 bases). Germline V gives CDR1 ENHRY, CDR2 SYGVKD. Between the trimmed V and J ends, which lost 6 bases and 0 bases, there was a span of 12 bases. The CDR3 length is 14 residues.

The chain carries TRBV28 and TRBJ2-1; D ambiguous. Trimming stripped 6 bases from V and 7 bases from J, with 4 bases between. The CDR3 contains 10 residues. Germline V gene sequence: CDR1 MDHEN, CDR2 SYDVKM. Here the CDR3 reads CASSTNEQFF. CDR3 DNA sequence: TGTGCCAGCAGCACAAATGAGCAGTTCTTC.